This record concerns one TCR beta chain sequence. This clonotype turned up a few times. Which antigen it targets is not known. The record has no base qualities; no much larger clone is one base away. Donor-derived T-allo10 cells were described as specific for host alloantigens, anergic, and capable of alloantigen-specific suppression. Based on the germline V gene (reference sequence), the CDR1 and CDR2 sequences are DFQATT and SNEGSKA. Relative to germline, V is missing 4 bases and J is missing 4 bases, with 8 bases of the junction outside any gene match. The CDR3 goes from the cysteine to the phenylalanine over 15 residues. Only the CDR3 DNA is retained, 45 bases long and in frame from the first base. The sample belongs to a study of type 1 regulatory T cells (dated by TCRdb to the early 2020s). Looking at the study overall: An in vitro protocol by which a Tr1-enriched, alloantigen-specific CD4 T cell product named T-allo10 was generated was characterized in the study. T-allo10 was being tested clinically in patients with hematological malignancies who were undergoing allogeneic hematopoietic stem cell transplantation.

The listed sequencing device is Illumina MiSeq. The raw public reads went through TCRdb reprocessing: fastp at Q25, MiXCR clone calling, in-frame beta chains kept. One record per CDR3 amino acid sequence lists the most common genes and DNA. The sample profile shows about 24,000 distinct CDR3 sequences; just under 75% of them were found once. 12% to 15% of the sample is taken by the ten largest. The chain is assembled from TRBV20-1 and TRBJ1-5; 9 nucleotides in the junction match TRBD1. The specimen was cultured T cells, either the whole culture or a sorted T cell fraction (not recorded which). The cell subset or site label for this specimen denotes: Tr1-enriched cell product generated in vitro against host alloantigens. The receptor's source is a human donor in good health. The DNA is TGCAGTGCTACCACCGGGACAGGGAATAATCAGCCCCAGCATTTT. Translated, it reads CSATTGTGNNQPQHF.